The entry below gives a single TCR beta chain sequence along with its context. Its target is unknown. The data stem from a study of glioma-infiltrating T cells. Study-level points and caveats: CDR3 overlap between tissue and blood was very small.

The iRepertoire nested amplicon-rescue multiplex PCR amplified TCR alpha and beta CDR3s from RNA. From the multiplex PCR reads, TCRdb called clonotypes with MiXCR, one entry per CDR3 protein. The repertoire consists of approximately 190,000 distinct CDR3 sequences, with 25% to 35% occurring once and the leading ten covering just over 20%. V shed 2 bases and J 2 bases; nucleotides not matched to a gene: 8. This CDR3 contains 16 residues. Germline values: CDR1 DFQATT, CDR2 SNEGSKA (reference sequence). The receptor comes from a human donor with low-grade glioma or glioblastoma, undergoing nonglioma brain surgery, or in good health (not recorded which). V is TRBV20-1 and J is TRBJ2-5, with 10 bases that match TRBD2. Sequencing was carried out using glioma tissue, nonneoplastic brain tissue, or PBMCs (not recorded which). CDR3: CSARRAAGGGQETQYF. For the CDR3, the DNA is TGCAGTGCTAGAAGGGCAGCGGGAGGGGGACAAGAGACCCAGTACTTC.